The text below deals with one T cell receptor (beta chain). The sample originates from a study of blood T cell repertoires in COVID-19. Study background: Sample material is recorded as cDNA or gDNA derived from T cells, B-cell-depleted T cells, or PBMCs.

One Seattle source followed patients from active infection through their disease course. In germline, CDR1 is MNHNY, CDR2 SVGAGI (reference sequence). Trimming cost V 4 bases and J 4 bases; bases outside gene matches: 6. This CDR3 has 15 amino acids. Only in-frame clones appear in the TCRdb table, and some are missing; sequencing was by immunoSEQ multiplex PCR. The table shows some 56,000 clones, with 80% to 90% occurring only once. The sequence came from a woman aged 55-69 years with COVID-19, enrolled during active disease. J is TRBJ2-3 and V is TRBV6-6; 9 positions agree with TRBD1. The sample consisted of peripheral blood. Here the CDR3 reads CASSFGTGRADTQYF. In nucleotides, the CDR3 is TGTGCCAGCAGTTTCGGGACAGGGAGAGCAGATACGCAGTATTTT.